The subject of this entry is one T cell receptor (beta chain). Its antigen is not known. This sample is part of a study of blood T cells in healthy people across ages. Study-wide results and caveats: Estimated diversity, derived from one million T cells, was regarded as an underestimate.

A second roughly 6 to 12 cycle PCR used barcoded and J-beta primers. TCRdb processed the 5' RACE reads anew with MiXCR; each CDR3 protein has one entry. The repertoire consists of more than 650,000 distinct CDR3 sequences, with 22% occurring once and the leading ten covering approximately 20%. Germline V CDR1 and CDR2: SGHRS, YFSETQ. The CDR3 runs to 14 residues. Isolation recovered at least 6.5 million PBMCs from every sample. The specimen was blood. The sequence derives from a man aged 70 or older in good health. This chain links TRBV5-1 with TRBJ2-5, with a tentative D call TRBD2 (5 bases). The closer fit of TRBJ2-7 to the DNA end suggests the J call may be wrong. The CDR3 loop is CASSLIPGNYEQYF. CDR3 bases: TGCGCCAGCAGCTTGATTCCGGGAAACTACGAGCAGTACTTC.